This T cell receptor (beta chain) was sequenced in a study of tumor and adjacent non-tumor tissue in lung cancer. Overall study context: Aged 31 to 76 years, patients included 10 men and about 5 women with stage I to III disease. Millions of productive TCRbeta reads were obtained per sample on average.

A remark on this clonotype: The antigen remains undetermined.

Trimming removed 5 bases at V and 11 bases at J, with 16 bases between. Germline-derived CDR1 and CDR2 are SQVTM and ANQGSEA. The length of the CDR3 is 11 residues. This sample's RNA came from whole unsorted tissue. The normal lung tissue was taken more than 3 cm from the tumor edge. Between August and November 2014, newly diagnosed, chemotherapy-naive lung cancer patients underwent thoracic surgery in China. Overall study results and limits: In normal lung, the top 100 clones were significantly more dominant than in tumor.

Three rounds of nested PCR, following a modified ARM-PCR protocol, produced the TCRbeta library. TCRdb recomputed calls from the multiplex PCR reads with MiXCR, one row per CDR3 protein. The data show around 74,000 distinct CDR3 sequences, 55% to 70% seen once. Sequencing used distant non-tumor lung tissue. The chain is built from TRBV29-1 and TRBJ2-7; a possible D gene is TRBD2 (5 bases). This sequence originates from a woman in her forties or fifties with non-small cell lung cancer. CDR3 residues: CSVRWEFRKYF. The CDR3 nucleotides read TGCAGCGTTCGATGGGAGTTCAGGAAGTACTTC.